Presented here are 6 T cell receptor beta chains from one specimen sequenced in a study of blood T cell repertoires in COVID-19. TCRdb's table, derived via immunoSEQ multiplex PCR, lists solely in-frame clones and lacks some. The sample carries about 130,000 clones, roughly 86% recorded once. The sequenced sample consisted of peripheral blood. Source of these receptors: a human donor in a cohort sampled during active COVID-19.

The chain has TRBV19 and TRBJ2-7; 8 nucleotides align to TRBD1. The germline CDR1 and CDR2 sequences are LNHDA and SQIVND (reference sequence). With 6 bases clipped from V and 2 bases from J, the junction kept 9 bases outside the gene matches. CDR3 size: 15 residues. The CDR3 sequence: CASRASGQATYEQYF. The CDR3 nucleotides read TGTGCCAGTAGAGCTTCGGGACAGGCGACCTACGAGCAGTACTTC.

J is TRBJ2-1 and V is TRBV24-1; 7 bases align to TRBD2. V lost 4 bases and J lost 8; bases outside the gene matches: 7. Per germline, CDR1 KGHDR and CDR2 SFDVKD. CDR3 length: 14 residues. The CDR3 region is CATSERLAFDEQFF. The CDR3 DNA reads TGTGCCACCAGTGAACGACTAGCTTTCGATGAGCAGTTCTTC.

The chain links TRBV14 to TRBJ2-3; D not certain. The CDR3 is 13 residues long. Germline V gene sequence: CDR1 SGHDN, CDR2 FVKESK. V gave up 3 bases and J gave up 5 bases, with 9 bases separating them. The CDR3 spells CASSHLTGDTQYF. The CDR3, as DNA: TGTGCCAGCAGCCACCTAACGGGAGATACGCAGTATTTT.

The chain couples TRBV7-6 to TRBJ2-1; the match to TRBD2 covers 8 bases. From germline, CDR1 is SGHVS and CDR2 FNYEAQ. The CDR3 consists of 16 residues. With V trimmed by 2 bases and J by 7 bases, 10 bases remained unmatched. The CDR3 DNA reads TGTGCCAGCAGCTTATGGGCGGGGACGGGGGGGAATGAGCAGTTCTTC. Protein product: CASSLWAGTGGNEQFF.

The chain couples TRBV19 to TRBJ2-1; no clear D gene. Germline values: CDR1 LNHDA, CDR2 SQIVND (reference sequence). Trimming cost V 6 bases and J 8 bases, with 14 bases left between them. The length of the CDR3 is 13 residues. The CDR3 DNA reads as TGTGCCAGTAGACAGACCCCTTGGGATGAGCAGTTCTTC. Its protein is CASRQTPWDEQFF.

The chain carries TRBV7-9 and TRBJ2-1; D may be TRBD2 (5 bases). The CDR3 loop spans 15 amino acids. The germline V gene has CDR1 SEHNR and CDR2 FQNEAQ (reference sequence). With 4 bases removed from V and 0 bases from J, the gap between germline ends came to 10 bases. The CDR3 sequence: CASSSRLTSYNEQFF. CDR3 bases: TGTGCCAGCAGCTCCAGACTAACCTCCTACAATGAGCAGTTCTTC.